The 19 T cell receptor beta chains below come from one sample, sequenced in a study of blood T cell repertoires in COVID-19. Produced via immunoSEQ multiplex PCR; TCRdb's table is partial and in-frame only. The repertoire consists of 140,000 or so clones, with approximately 89% occurring once and the leading ten covering about 1.6%. Input material: peripheral blood. These receptors came from a human donor in a cohort sampled during active COVID-19.

The chain couples TRBV7-2 to TRBJ2-1; D may be TRBD2 (7 bases). Per the germline V gene, CDR1 is SGHTA and CDR2 is FQGNSA. With 3 bases removed from V and 10 bases from J, the gap between germline ends came to 19 bases. The CDR3 consists of 15 residues. The CDR3 region has the DNA TGTGCCAGCAGCTTTCCCGGGGGGCAGTTAAGAGAGCAGTTCTTC. It translates to CASSFPGGQLREQFF.

The table lists this clone with a count of one. The chain links TRBV19 to TRBJ1-2, with 9 bases lining up with TRBD1. CDR1 and CDR2 from the germline V gene are LNHDA and SQIVND (reference sequence). The CDR3 is 13 amino acids. V was pared by 1 base and J by 8 bases, with 2 bases of the junction left unmatched. In nucleotides, the CDR3 is TGTGCCAGTAGTATAGGGACAGGGGACGGCTACACCTTC. Protein product: CASSIGTGDGYTF.

This clone was picked up a small number of times. This chain connects TRBV29-1 to TRBJ1-1, with D possibly being TRBD1 (6 bases). V dropped 7 bases and J dropped 0 bases, with 12 bases sitting between them. CDR1 and CDR2 (germline): SQVTM, ANQGSEA. The CDR3 runs to 13 residues. The CDR3 loop reads CSARQVMNTEAFF. As DNA, the CDR3 is TGCAGCGCAAGACAGGTTATGAACACTGAAGCTTTCTTT.

This sequence joins TRBV30 and TRBJ2-5, with TRBD1 matching 7 bases. The CDR3 is 13 residues long. V was clipped by 6 bases and J by 5 bases; unmatched bases: 9. From germline, CDR1 is GTSNPN and CDR2 SVGIG (reference sequence). In DNA form, the CDR3 reads TGTGCCTGTCCACGACAGGGTGGGGAGACCCAGTACTTC. Translating it yields CACPRQGGETQYF.

V usage is TRBV6-5 and J usage is TRBJ2-3, with D perhaps TRBD2 (5 bases). CDR3 length equals 13 residues. The V and J ends lost 5 bases and 5 bases respectively, with 11 bases between them. The germline V gene encodes CDR1 MNHEY and CDR2 SVGAGI. The CDR3 DNA reads TGTGCCAGCAGTACGGTTGCGGGAGATACGCAGTATTTT. This translates into CASSTVAGDTQYF.

In DNA, the CDR3 is TGTGCCAGCAGCGCTGTCACTAGCGGGGGGAATGAGCAGTTCTTC. Its protein is CASSAVTSGGNEQFF. V usage is TRBV9 and J usage is TRBJ2-1; 12 nucleotides agree with TRBD2. CDR3 length equals 15 residues. The germline CDR1 and CDR2 sequences are SGDLS and YYNGEE. The V and J ends lost 3 bases and 7 bases, in that order; junction bases with no gene match: 5.

This chain joins TRBV5-1 and TRBJ2-1, with 16 bases fitting TRBD2. Germline CDR1 and CDR2: SGHRS and YFSETQ. With V trimmed by 4 bases and J by 5 bases, 9 bases remained unmatched. The CDR3 runs 18 residues. CDR3 sequence reads: CASSSVGLAGGRNNEQFF. The CDR3 coding sequence is TGCGCCAGCAGCAGTGTGGGACTAGCGGGGGGGCGGAACAATGAGCAGTTCTTC.

The chain employs TRBV6-4 and TRBJ1-5; D unresolved. This CDR3 is 14 amino acids long. V was clipped by 2 bases and J by 5 bases, with 10 bases between them. Germline V gene lookup returns CDR1 MRHNA and CDR2 SNTAGT. In nucleotides, the CDR3 is TGTGCCAGCAGTGACGAGCTTTCCCATCAGCCCCAGCATTTT. Translation gives CASSDELSHQPQHF.

The chain is built from TRBV2 and TRBJ2-3, with D possibly matching TRBD2 (5 bases). The germline gives CDR1 SNHLY, CDR2 FYNNEI. Trimming took 7 bases from V and 2 from J, leaving 16 bases between them. This CDR3 spans 15 amino acids. CDR3 nucleotide sequence: TGTGCCAGCAAATCGGATCGGGGAAACACAGATACGCAGTATTTT. Its translation is CASKSDRGNTDTQYF.

The chain uses TRBV4-1 and TRBJ2-7; weak D call: TRBD2 (5 bases). Trimming left V 2 bases short and J 0 bases short, with 8 bases between. Germline V gene sequence: CDR1 MGHRA, CDR2 YSYEKL. This CDR3 has 14 amino acids. CDR3 in amino acids: CASSQLGSSYEQYF. CDR3 sequence (DNA): TGCGCCAGCAGCCAATTGGGGAGCTCCTACGAGCAGTACTTC.

V is TRBV7-6 and J is TRBJ2-3; 11 positions match TRBD2. Germline V gene data show CDR1 as SGHVS and CDR2 as FNYEAQ. There are 14 residues in the CDR3. The V segment lost 5 bases and the J segment 5 bases; nucleotides outside the gene matches: 3. CDR3 sequence: CASSPGTSGDTQYF. In DNA form, the CDR3 reads TGTGCCAGCAGCCCCGGGACTAGCGGAGATACGCAGTATTTT.

The rearrangement joins TRBV5-6 to TRBJ1-1; D perhaps matches TRBD1 (6 bases). The V end lost 9 bases, the J end lost 5 bases, and 26 bases lay between the germline ends. Germline V lookup: CDR1 SGHDT, CDR2 YYEEEE. The CDR3 has 16 amino acids. The CDR3 loop is CATSQQGGGGRTEAFF. Written as DNA, the CDR3 is TGTGCCACCTCCCAACAGGGTGGGGGCGGGAGGACTGAAGCTTTCTTT.

This chain joins TRBV6-5 and TRBJ1-6, with a tentative D call TRBD1 (5 bases). This CDR3 comprises 13 residues. V was cut by 6 bases and J by 8 bases, with 11 bases left in between. Germline V gene data show CDR1 as MNHEY and CDR2 as SVGAGI. DNA of the CDR3: TGTGCCAGCAGAAGGACACCGGATTCACCCCTCCACTTT. This gives the protein CASRRTPDSPLHF.

This chain's CDR3 is CASSIRGGREQYF. CDR3 in DNA: TGTGCCAGCAGCATCCGGGGGGGCAGGGAGCAGTACTTC. The chain joins TRBV5-6 to TRBJ2-7, with 8 bases identical to TRBD2. This CDR3 is 13 amino acids long. Trimming at V came to 4 bases and at J to 7 bases, leaving 7 bases not matched to a gene. CDR1 is SGHDT, CDR2 YYEEEE, per germline.

V usage is TRBV6-4 and J usage is TRBJ2-3; 10 positions match TRBD2. CDR1 and CDR2 (germline): MRHNA, SNTAGT. J was trimmed by 5 bases and V by 8 bases; bases with no gene match: 10. The CDR3 spans 15 residues. CDR3 bases: TGTGCCAGCGGAGCTAGCGGGGGCCTCCGAGATACGCAGTATTTT. Its translation is CASGASGGLRDTQYF.

The genes are TRBV7-8 and TRBJ1-3, with D perhaps TRBD1 (6 bases). CDR1 is SGHVS, CDR2 FQNEAQ, per germline. The CDR3 is 15 residues long. V was pared by 0 bases and J by 4 bases, with 10 bases between. CDR3 residues: CASSLAQGTGNTIYF. In DNA form, the CDR3 reads TGTGCCAGCAGCTTAGCACAGGGTACAGGAAACACCATATATTTT.

In its sample, this clone was seen once. V is TRBV15 and J is TRBJ2-3, with 9 bases matching TRBD2. The CDR3 length is 15 residues. Unmatched junction bases numbered 4, after V lost 1 base and J lost 5 bases. The germline V gene encodes CDR1 LNHNV and CDR2 YYDKDF (reference sequence). CDR3 DNA: TGTGCCACCAGCAGAGTGTTTAGCGGGGGAGATACGCAGTATTTT. Translating it yields CATSRVFSGGDTQYF.

The V and J genes are TRBV20-1 and TRBJ2-2, with D perhaps matching TRBD2 (5 bases). The CDR3 sequence is 12 residues long. V lost 3 bases, J lost 7 bases, and 9 bases lay in between. The V gene's germline CDR1 is DFQATT and CDR2 SNEGSKA (reference sequence). This CDR3 is CSASRGGGELFF. Written as DNA, the CDR3 is TGCAGTGCTAGTAGAGGAGGCGGGGAGCTGTTTTTT.

The genes are TRBV11-2 and TRBJ1-2, with D hard to call. V dropped 0 bases and J dropped 4 bases, with 9 bases sitting between them. Germline values: CDR1 SGHAT, CDR2 FQNNGV. CDR3 length: 14 amino acids. CDR3 protein: CASSLERSSYGYTF. DNA for the CDR3: TGTGCCAGCAGCTTAGAGCGGTCTTCCTATGGCTACACCTTC.